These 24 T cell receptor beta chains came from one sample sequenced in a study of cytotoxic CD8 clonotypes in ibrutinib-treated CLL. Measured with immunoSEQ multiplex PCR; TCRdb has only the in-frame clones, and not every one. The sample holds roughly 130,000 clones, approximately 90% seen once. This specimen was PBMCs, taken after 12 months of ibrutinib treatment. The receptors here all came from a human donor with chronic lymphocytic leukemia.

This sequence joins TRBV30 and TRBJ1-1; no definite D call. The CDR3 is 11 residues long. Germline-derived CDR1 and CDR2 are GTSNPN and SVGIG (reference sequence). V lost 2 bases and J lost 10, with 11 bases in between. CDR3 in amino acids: CAWSLGLVAFF. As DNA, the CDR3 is TGTGCCTGGAGTTTAGGGCTGGTAGCTTTCTTT.

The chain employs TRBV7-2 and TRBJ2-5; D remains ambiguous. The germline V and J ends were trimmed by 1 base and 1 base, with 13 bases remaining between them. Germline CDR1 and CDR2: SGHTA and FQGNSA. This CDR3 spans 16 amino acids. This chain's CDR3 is CASSLGLSGFQETQYF. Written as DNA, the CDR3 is TGTGCCAGCAGCTTAGGGCTTAGTGGGTTCCAAGAGACCCAGTACTTC.

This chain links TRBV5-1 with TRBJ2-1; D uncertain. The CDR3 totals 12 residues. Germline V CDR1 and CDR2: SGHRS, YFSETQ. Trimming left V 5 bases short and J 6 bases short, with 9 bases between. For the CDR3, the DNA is TGCGCCAGCAGGCCAAAATCCAATGAGCAGTTCTTC. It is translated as CASRPKSNEQFF. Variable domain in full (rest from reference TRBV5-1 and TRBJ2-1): KAGVTQTPRYLIKTRGQQVTLSCSPISGHRSVSWYQQTPGQGLQFLFEYFSETQRNKGNFPGRFSGRQFSNSRSEMNVSTLELGDSALYLCASRPKSNEQFFGPGTRLTVL.

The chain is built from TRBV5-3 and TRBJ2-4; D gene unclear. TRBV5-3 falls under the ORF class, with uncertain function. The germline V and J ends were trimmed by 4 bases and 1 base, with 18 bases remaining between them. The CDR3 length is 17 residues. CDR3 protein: CARSEKKQVMAKNIQYF. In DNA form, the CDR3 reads TGTGCCAGAAGCGAAAAAAAGCAGGTTATGGCCAAAAACATTCAGTACTTC.

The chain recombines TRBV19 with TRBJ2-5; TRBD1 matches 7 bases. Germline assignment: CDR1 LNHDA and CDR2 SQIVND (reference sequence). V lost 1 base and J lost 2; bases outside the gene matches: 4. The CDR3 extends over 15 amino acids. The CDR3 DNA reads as TGTGCCAGTAGTATAGTCACAGGGGATCAAGAGACCCAGTACTTC. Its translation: CASSIVTGDQETQYF.

This chain's CDR3 is CASSVWGTPTDTQYF. For the CDR3, the DNA is TGTGCCAGCAGCGTATGGGGGACTCCCACAGATACGCAGTATTTT. The gene calls are TRBV9 and TRBJ2-3; a weak D match, TRBD2 (6 bases). This CDR3 spans 15 amino acids. Germline CDR1 SGDLS, CDR2 YYNGEE. V was clipped by 1 base and J by 2 bases, with 11 bases between them.

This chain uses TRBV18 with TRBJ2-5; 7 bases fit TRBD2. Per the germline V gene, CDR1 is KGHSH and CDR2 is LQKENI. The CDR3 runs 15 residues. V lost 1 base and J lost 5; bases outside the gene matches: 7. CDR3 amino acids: CASSPLEGGMETQYF. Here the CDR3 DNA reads TGTGCCAGCTCACCACTGGAGGGAGGGATGGAGACCCAGTACTTC. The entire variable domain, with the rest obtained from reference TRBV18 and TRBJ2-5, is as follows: NAGVMQNPRHLVRRRGQEARLRCSPMKGHSHVYWYRQLPEEGLKFMVYLQKENIIDESGMPKERFSAEFPKEGPSILRIQQVVRGDSAAYFCASSPLEGGMETQYFGPGTRLLVL.

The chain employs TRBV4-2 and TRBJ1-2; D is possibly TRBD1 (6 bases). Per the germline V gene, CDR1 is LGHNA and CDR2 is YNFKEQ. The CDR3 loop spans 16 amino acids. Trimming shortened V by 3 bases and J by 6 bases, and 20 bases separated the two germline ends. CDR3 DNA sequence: TGTGCCAGCAGCCAGGGGGTCAGGGGCCACGGGGATGGCTACACCTTC. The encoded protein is CASSQGVRGHGDGYTF.

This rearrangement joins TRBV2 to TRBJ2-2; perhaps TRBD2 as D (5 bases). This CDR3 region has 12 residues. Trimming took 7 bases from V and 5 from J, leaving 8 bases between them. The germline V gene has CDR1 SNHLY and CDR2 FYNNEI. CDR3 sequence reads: CASKGGTGELFF. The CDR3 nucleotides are TGTGCCAGCAAGGGCGGGACCGGGGAGCTGTTTTTT. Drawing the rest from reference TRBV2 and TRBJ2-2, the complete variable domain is EPEVTQTPSHQVTQMGQEVILRCVPISNHLYFYWYRQILGQKVEFLVSFYNNEISEKSEIFDDQFSVERPDGSNFTLKIRSTKLEDSAMYFCASKGGTGELFFGEGSRLTVL.

For the CDR3, the DNA is TGTGCCAGCTCACCAAGGACAGGGCCCCAGAGCTCCTACAATGAGCAGTTCTTC. Translated: CASSPRTGPQSSYNEQFF. J is TRBJ2-1 and V is TRBV18, with TRBD1 identical over 8 bases. The CDR3 has 18 amino acids. Per germline, CDR1 KGHSH and CDR2 LQKENI. The V gene end was trimmed by 2 bases and the J gene end by 0 bases; junction bases not matched to a gene: 9.

The CDR3: CASSQGLYEQYF. The CDR3 nucleotides read TGTGCCAGCAGTCAAGGACTTTACGAGCAGTACTTC. This chain connects TRBV28 to TRBJ2-7; possible D gene TRBD2, 5 bases. The germline gives CDR1 MDHEN, CDR2 SYDVKM. The CDR3 sequence is 12 residues long. V was clipped by 5 bases and J by 4 bases, with 9 bases between them.

The chain's CDR3 is CASSFGKGKEKLFF. The CDR3, as DNA: TGTGCCAGCAGCTTCGGTAAGGGGAAGGAAAAACTGTTTTTT. This sequence joins TRBV7-9 and TRBJ1-4, with D perhaps matching TRBD1 (5 bases). There are 14 residues in the CDR3. V dropped 3 bases and J dropped 8 bases, with 13 bases sitting between them. From germline, CDR1 is SEHNR and CDR2 FQNEAQ (reference sequence).

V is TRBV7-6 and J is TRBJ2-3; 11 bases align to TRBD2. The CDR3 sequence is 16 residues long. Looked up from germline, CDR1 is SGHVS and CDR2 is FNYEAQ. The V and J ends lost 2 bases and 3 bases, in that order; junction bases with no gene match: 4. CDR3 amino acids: CASSLQGLAVTDTQYF. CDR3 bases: TGTGCCAGCAGCTTACAGGGACTAGCGGTGACAGATACGCAGTATTTT.

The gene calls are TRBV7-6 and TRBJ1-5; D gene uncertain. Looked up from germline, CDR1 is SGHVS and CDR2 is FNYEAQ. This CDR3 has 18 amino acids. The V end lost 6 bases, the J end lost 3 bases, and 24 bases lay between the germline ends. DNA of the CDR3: TGTGCCAGCAGTCTCCCGGACTCCGAAATTGGGGTCAATCAGCCCCAGCATTTT. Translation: CASSLPDSEIGVNQPQHF.

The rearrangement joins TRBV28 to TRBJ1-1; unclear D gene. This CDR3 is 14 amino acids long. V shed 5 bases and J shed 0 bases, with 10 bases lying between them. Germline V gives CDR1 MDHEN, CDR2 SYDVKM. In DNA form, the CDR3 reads TGTGCCAGCAGTAATACGGAGGTGAACACTGAAGCTTTCTTT. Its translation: CASSNTEVNTEAFF.

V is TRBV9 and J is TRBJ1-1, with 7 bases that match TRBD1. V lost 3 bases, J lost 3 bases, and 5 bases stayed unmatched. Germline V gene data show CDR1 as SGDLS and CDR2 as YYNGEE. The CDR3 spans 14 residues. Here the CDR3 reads CASSAFGQDTEAFF. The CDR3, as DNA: TGTGCCAGCAGCGCCTTTGGACAGGACACTGAAGCTTTCTTT.

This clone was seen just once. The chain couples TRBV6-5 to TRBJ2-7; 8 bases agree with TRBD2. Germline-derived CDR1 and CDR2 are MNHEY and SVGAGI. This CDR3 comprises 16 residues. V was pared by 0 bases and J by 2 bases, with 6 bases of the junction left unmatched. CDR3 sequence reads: CASSYSRVGGAYEQYF. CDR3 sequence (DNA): TGTGCCAGCAGTTACTCGAGAGTCGGGGGGGCCTACGAGCAGTACTTC.

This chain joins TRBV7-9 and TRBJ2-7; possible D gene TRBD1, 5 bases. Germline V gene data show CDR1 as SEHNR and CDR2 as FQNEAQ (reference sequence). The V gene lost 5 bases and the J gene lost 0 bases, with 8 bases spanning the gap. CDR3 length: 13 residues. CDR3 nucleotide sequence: TGTGCCAGCAGCCCCGGACACTCCTACGAGCAGTACTTC. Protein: CASSPGHSYEQYF.

CDR3 region: CASSSTPGQGTYEQYF. The CDR3 region has the DNA TGTGCCAGCAGTTCTACTCCGGGACAGGGCACCTACGAGCAGTACTTC. The chain has TRBV28 and TRBJ2-7; TRBD1 matches 9 bases. CDR1 is MDHEN and CDR2 is SYDVKM in the germline V gene. V was clipped by 4 bases and J by 2 bases; unmatched bases: 9. This CDR3 is built from 16 residues.

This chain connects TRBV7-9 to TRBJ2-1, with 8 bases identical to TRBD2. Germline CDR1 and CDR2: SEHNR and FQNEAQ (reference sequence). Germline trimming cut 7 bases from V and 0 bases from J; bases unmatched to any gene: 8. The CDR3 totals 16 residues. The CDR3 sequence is CASTFITSGSYNEQFF. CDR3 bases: TGTGCCAGCACATTTATCACTAGCGGCTCCTACAATGAGCAGTTCTTC.

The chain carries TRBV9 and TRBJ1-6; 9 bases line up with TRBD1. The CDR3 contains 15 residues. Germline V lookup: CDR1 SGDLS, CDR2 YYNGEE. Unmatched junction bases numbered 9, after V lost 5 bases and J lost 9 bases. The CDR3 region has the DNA TGTGCCAGCAGTGATTCGGACAGGGGAGCTTCACCCCTCCACTTT. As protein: CASSDSDRGASPLHF.

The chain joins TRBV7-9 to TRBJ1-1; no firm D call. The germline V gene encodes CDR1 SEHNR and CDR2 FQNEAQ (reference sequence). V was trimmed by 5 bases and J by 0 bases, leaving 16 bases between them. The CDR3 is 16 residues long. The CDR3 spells CASSRVQISMNTEAFF. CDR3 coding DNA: TGTGCCAGCAGCCGAGTTCAAATAAGTATGAACACTGAAGCTTTCTTT.

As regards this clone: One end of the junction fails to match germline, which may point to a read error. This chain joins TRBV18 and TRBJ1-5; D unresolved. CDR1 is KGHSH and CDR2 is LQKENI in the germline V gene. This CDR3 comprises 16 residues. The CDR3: CASSPTLTYSNQSQHF. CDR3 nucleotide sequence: TGTGCCAGCTCACCCACACTCACCTATAGCAATCAGTCCCAGCATTTT.

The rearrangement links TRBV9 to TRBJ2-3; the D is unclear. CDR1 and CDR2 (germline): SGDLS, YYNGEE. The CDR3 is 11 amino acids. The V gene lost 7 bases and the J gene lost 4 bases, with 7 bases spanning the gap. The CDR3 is CASGPADTQYF. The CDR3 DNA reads TGTGCCAGCGGGCCGGCAGATACGCAGTATTTT.